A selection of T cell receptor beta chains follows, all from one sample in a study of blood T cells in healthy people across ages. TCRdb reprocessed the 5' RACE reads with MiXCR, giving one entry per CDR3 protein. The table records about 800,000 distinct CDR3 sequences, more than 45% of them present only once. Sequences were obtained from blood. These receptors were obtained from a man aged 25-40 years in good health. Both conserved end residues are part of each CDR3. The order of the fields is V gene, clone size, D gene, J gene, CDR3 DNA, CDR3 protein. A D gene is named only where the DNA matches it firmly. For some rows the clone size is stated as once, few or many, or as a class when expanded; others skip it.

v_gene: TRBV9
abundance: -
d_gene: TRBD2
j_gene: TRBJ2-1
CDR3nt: TGTGCCAGCAGCGTAGATGGGCTAGCGGGATGGGGCCAGTTCTTC
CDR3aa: CASSVDGLAGWGQFF

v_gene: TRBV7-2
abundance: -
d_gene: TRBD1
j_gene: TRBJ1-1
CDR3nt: TGTGCCAGCAGCCGACGACAGGGCACTGAAGCTTTCTTT
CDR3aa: CASSRRQGTEAFF

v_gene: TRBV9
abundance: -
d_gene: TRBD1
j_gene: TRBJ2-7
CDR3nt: TGTGCCAGCAGCGTAGGGGGGACAGGGTCTTTCGAGCAGTACTTC
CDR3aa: CASSVGGTGSFEQYF

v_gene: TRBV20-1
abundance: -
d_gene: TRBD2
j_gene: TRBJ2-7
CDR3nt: TGCAGTGCTAGGCCAATAGCGGGGGGTTCTTACGAGCAGTACTTC
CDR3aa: CSARPIAGGSYEQYF

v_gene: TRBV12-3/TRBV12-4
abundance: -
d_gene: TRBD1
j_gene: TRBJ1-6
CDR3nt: TGTGCCAGCACCGCCGGGACAGGTGCTTCACCCCTCCACTTT
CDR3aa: CASTAGTGASPLHF

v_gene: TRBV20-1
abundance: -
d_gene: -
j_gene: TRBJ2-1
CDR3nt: TGCAGTGCTAGATTTGCACCCTCCCACAATGAGCAGTTCTTC
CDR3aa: CSARFAPSHNEQFF

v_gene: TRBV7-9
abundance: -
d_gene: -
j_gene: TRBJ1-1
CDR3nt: TGTGCCAGCAGCTTACAGGACGATGAAGCTTTCTTT
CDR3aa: CASSLQDDEAFF

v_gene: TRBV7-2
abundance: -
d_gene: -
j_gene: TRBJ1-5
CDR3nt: TGTGCCAGCAGCCCTCGGGTGCATAGCAATCAGCCCCAGCATTTT
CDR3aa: CASSPRVHSNQPQHF

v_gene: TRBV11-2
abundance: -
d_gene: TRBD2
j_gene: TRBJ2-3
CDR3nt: TGTGCCAGCAGCTTCCTTGCGGGAGGAGCCACAGATACGCAGTATTTT
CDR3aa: CASSFLAGGATDTQYF

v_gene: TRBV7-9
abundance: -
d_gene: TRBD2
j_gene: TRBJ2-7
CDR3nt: TGTGCCAGCAGTCCCGGAGGGAGCGGGGCTGCCCGCGAGCAGTACTTC
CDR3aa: CASSPGGSGAAREQYF

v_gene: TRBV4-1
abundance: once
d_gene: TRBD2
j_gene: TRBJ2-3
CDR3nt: TGCGCCAGCAGCCAAGAGATCCAGCGGGGGCTCACAGATACGCAGTATTTT
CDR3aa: CASSQEIQRGLTDTQYF

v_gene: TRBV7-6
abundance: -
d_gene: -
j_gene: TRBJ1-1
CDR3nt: TGTGCCAGCAGCTTACAAAGGGATATGAACACTGAAGCTTTCTTT
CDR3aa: CASSLQRDMNTEAFF

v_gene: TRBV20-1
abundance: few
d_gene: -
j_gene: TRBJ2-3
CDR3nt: TGCAGTGCTAGTCGGGGCCCTGACACGCAGTATTTT
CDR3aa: CSASRGPDTQYF

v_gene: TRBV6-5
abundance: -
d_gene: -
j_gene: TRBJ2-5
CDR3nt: TGTGCCAGCAGTTACGGGGACTTGGGGGAGACCCAGTACTTC
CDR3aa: CASSYGDLGETQYF

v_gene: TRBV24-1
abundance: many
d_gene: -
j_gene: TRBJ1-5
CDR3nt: TGTGCCACCAGTGATGGTGGAGTCAATCAGCCCCAGCATTTT
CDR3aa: CATSDGGVNQPQHF

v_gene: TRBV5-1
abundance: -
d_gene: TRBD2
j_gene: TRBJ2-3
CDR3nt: TGCACCAGCAGCCCCTGGGCTAGCGGGGGTGACACAGATACGCAGTATTTT
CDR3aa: CTSSPWASGGDTDTQYF

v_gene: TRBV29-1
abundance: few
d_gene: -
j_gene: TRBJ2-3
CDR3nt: TGCAGCGTTAGGAGAAGCACAGATACGCAGTATTTT
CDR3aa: CSVRRSTDTQYF

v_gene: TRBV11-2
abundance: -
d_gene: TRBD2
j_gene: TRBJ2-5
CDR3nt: TGTGCCAGCAGCGAACTAGCGGGACATGAGACCCAGTACTTC
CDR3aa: CASSELAGHETQYF

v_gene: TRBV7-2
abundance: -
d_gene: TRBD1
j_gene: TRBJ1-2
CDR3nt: TGTGCCAGCAGCTCACAGGGGGCGGGGGGCTATGGCTGCACCTTC
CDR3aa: CASSSQGAGGYGCTF

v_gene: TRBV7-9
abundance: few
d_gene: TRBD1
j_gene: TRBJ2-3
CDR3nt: TGTGCCAGCAGCCAAAGGGGGCCGAAGGGAGATACGCAGTATTTT
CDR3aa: CASSQRGPKGDTQYF

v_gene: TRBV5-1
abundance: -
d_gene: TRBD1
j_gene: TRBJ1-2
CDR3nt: TGCGCCAGCAGCTTCGGACAGGGGCAGGGTGACTACTCGGCTAACTATGGCTACACCTTC
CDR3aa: CASSFGQGQGDYSANYGYTF

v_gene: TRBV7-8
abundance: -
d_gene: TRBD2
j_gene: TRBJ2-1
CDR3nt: TGTGCCAGCAGCTTAGTCGGCGGGAGCTTTGACAATGAGCAGTTCTTC
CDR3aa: CASSLVGGSFDNEQFF

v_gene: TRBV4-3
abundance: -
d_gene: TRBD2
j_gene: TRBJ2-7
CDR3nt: TGCGCCAGCAGCCAAGATCGTGGGGGGGACTACGAGCAGTACTTC
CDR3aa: CASSQDRGGDYEQYF

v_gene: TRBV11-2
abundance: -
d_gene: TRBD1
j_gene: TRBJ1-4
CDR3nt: TGTGCCAGCAGCGTAAGGACAGGGCATAATGAAAAACTGTTTTTT
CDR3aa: CASSVRTGHNEKLFF

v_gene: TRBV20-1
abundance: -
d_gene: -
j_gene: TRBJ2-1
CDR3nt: TGCAGTGCCCCCCCGGCTAGCAGACTCTACAATGAGCAGTTCTTC
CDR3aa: CSAPPASRLYNEQFF

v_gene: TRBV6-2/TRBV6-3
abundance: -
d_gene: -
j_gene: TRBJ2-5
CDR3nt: TGTGCCAGCAGTTACGGAAGGGGCCCCCTGTACCAAGAGACCCAGTACTTC
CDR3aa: CASSYGRGPLYQETQYF

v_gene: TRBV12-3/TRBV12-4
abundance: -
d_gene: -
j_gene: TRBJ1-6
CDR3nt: TGTGCCAGCAGTTTTGGGGCGAATTCACCCCTCCACTTT
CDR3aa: CASSFGANSPLHF

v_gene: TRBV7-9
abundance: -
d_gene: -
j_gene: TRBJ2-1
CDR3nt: TGTGCCAGCAGTGAAATAGGGGGGGCTAGCGGCAAAAGCTCCTACAATGAGCAGTTCTTC
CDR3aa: CASSEIGGASGKSSYNEQFF

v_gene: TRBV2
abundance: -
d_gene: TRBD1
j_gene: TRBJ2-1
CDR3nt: TGTGCCAGCAGTGAATACTTCCCGACAGGGGGCCTCAACAATGAGCAGTTCTTC
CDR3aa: CASSEYFPTGGLNNEQFF

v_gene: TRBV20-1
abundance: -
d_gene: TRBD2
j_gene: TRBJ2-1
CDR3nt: TGCAGTGCTAGAGGCCCCTCTAGCGGGAGCTCCTACAATGAGCAGTTCTTC
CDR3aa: CSARGPSSGSSYNEQFF

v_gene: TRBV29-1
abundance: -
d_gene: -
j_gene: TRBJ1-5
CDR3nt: TGCAGCGTGAGGACAGATGGCGAAGGCCAGCCCCAGCATTTT
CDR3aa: CSVRTDGEGQPQHF

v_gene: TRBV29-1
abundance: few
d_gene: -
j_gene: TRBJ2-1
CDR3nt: TGCAGCGCTGACAAAGCGACCGACAATGAGCAGTTCTTC
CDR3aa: CSADKATDNEQFF

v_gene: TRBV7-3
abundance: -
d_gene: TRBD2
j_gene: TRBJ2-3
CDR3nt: TGTGCCAGCAGCAAGTGGACTAGCGGGAGGAGTGCAGATACGCAGTATTTT
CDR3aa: CASSKWTSGRSADTQYF

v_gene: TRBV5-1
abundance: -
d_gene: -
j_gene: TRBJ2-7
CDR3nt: TGCGCCAGCGGGCCAACAGGAAGGTACGAGCAGTACTTC
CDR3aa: CASGPTGRYEQYF

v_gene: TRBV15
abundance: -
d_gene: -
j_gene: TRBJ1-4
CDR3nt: TGTGCCACCAGCAGGGGAGAGACAACTAATGAAAAACTGTTTTTT
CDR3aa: CATSRGETTNEKLFF

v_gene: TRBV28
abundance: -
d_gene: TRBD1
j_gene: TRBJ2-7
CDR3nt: TGTGCCGGCAGGCTCCGGGACAGTTCCTACGAGCAGTACTTC
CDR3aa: CAGRLRDSSYEQYF

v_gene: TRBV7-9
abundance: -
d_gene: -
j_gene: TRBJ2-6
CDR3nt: TGTGCCAGCAGCTTACAGGGACCCCACGCTGGGGCCAACGTCCTGACTTTC
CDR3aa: CASSLQGPHAGANVLTF

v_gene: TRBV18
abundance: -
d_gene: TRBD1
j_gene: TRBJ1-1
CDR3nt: TGTGCCAGCTCACCAGGGACAGGGTGGACTGAAGCTTTCTTT
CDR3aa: CASSPGTGWTEAFF

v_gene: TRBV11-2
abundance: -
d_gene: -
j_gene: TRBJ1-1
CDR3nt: TGTGCCAGCAGCTTAGAATCCTTTCGGTTCAGTGAAGCTTTCTTT
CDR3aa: CASSLESFRFSEAFF

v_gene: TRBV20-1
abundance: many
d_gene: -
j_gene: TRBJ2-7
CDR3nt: TGCAGTGCTGGGGGGACAGATTGGGCAGAGTACGAGCAGTACTTC
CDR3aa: CSAGGTDWAEYEQYF

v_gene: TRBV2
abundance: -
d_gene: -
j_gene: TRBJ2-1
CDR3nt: TGTGCCAGTAGGGAAAGAGGGACTTACAATGAGCAGTTCTTC
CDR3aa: CASRERGTYNEQFF

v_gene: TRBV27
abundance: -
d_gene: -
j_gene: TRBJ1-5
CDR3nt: TGTGCCAGCAGCCGAGCTAATAGCAATCAGCCCCAGCATTTT
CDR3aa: CASSRANSNQPQHF

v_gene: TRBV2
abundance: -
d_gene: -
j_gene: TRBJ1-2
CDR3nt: TGTGCCAGCAGTGAACTGTTGGATCAATATGGCTACACCTTC
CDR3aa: CASSELLDQYGYTF

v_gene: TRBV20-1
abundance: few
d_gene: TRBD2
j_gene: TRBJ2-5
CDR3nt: TGCAGTGCTCTCGTAGCCGGGGACTACTACGAGACCCAGTACTTC
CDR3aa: CSALVAGDYYETQYF

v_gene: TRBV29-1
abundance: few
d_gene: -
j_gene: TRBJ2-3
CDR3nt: TGCAGCTCCACCCTGGCTCATACGCAGTATTTT
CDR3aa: CSSTLAHTQYF

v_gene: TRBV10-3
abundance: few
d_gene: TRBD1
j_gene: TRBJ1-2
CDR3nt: TGTGCCGCGGCTGACTCAGGGGGCGCCTATGGCTACACCTTC
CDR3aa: CAAADSGGAYGYTF

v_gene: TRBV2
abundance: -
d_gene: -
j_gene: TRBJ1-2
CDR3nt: TGTGCCAGCAGTGAAGATCCGGGGTGGCAGCGGTATGGCTACACCTTC
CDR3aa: CASSEDPGWQRYGYTF

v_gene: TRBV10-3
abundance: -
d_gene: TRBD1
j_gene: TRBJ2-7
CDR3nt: TGTGCCACCCTGGACAGGGTCTCCTACGAGCAGTACTTC
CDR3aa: CATLDRVSYEQYF

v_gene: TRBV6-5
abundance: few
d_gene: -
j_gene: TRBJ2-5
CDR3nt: TGTGCCAGCAGTTCCCTAGATAAGGAAGAGACCCAGTACTTC
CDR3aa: CASSSLDKEETQYF

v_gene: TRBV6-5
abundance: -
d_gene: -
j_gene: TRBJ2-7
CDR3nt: TGTGCCAGCAGTACGGGACGGGCTTTCTACGAGCAGTACTTC
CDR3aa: CASSTGRAFYEQYF

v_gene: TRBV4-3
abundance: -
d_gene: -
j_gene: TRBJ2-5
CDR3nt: TGCGCCAGCAGCCAAGATAACATCAGCCCCCAATTCACAGAGACCCAGTACTTC
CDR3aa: CASSQDNISPQFTETQYF

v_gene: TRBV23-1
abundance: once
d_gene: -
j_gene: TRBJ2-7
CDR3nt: TGCGCCAGCAGCCTTGGGACACCGAGCTCCTACAATGAGCAGTACTTC
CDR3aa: CASSLGTPSSYNEQYF

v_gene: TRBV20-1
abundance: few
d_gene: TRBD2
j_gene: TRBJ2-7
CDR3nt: TGCAGTGCTAGACTAGCGGGAGTTTACGAGCAGTACTTC
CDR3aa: CSARLAGVYEQYF

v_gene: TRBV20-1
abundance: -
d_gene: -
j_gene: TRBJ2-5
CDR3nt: TGCAGTGCTAGGCTTAGGGGGACTCCTGGGGAGACCCAGTACTTC
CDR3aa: CSARLRGTPGETQYF

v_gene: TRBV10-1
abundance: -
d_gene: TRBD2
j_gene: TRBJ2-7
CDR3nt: TGCGCCAGCAGTCCCGTTCTGGGACTAGCGGGGGTCGGGCAGTACTTC
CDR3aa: CASSPVLGLAGVGQYF

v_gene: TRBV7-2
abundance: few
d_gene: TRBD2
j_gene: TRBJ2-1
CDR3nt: TGTGCCAGCAGCTCCCGGACTAGCGGGATGAATGAGCAGTTCTTC
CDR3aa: CASSSRTSGMNEQFF

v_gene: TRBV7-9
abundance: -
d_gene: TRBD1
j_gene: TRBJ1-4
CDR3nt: TGTGCCAGCAGCAGACCGGGACAGGGGATTGCAACTAACGAAAAACTGTTTTTT
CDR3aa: CASSRPGQGIATNEKLFF

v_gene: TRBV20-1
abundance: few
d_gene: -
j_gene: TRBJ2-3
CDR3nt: TGCAGTGGACCGTGGGGGTCTAGCACAGATACGCAGTATTTT
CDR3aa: CSGPWGSSTDTQYF

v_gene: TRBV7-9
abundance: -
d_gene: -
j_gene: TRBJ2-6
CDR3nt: TGTGCCAGCAGCTTGTACATAGCAGGGGCCAACGTCCTGACTTTC
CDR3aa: CASSLYIAGANVLTF

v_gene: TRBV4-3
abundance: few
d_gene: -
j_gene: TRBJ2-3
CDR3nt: TGCGCCAGCAGCCATACCCGAGATACGCAGTATTTT
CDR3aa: CASSHTRDTQYF